The 22 T cell receptor beta chains below were found in one sample sequenced in a study of blood T cell repertoires in COVID-19. The protocol was immunoSEQ multiplex PCR, while the TCRdb copy is restricted to in-frame clones and leaves out a portion. The profile shows fewer than 450,000 clones, around 91% of them singletons. The material sequenced was peripheral blood. These receptors originate from a woman between 18 and 29 years old who had recovered from COVID-19.

The chain has TRBV1 and TRBJ2-7; the table gives TRBD2 as D, unverified against the DNA. TRBV1 is tagged as a pseudogene. This CDR3 region has 15 residues. DNA for the CDR3: TGCACCAGCAGCCAAGTCCTAGCGGAGAGCTACGAGCAGTACGTC. It translates to CTSSQVLAESYEQYV.

The V gene is TRBV29-1, the J gene TRBJ2-3; D perhaps matches TRBD2 (6 bases). Germline V gene lookup returns CDR1 SQVTM and CDR2 ANQGSEA. The length of the CDR3 is 14 residues. The V and J ends lost 2 bases and 0 bases respectively, with 9 bases between them. The CDR3 reads CSVELATSTDTQYF. The CDR3 DNA sequence: TGCAGCGTTGAACTAGCGACTAGCACAGATACGCAGTATTTT.

The V gene is TRBV4-1, the J gene TRBJ2-3, with D uncertain. This CDR3 is 13 amino acids long. The germline V and J ends were trimmed by 4 bases and 2 bases, with 7 bases remaining between them. In germline, CDR1 is MGHRA, CDR2 YSYEKL. The CDR3 loop is CASSREPTDTQYF. The CDR3 region has the DNA TGCGCCAGCAGCCGCGAGCCCACAGATACGCAGTATTTT.

V gene TRBV9 combines with J gene TRBJ1-5; perhaps TRBD1 as D (6 bases). Deletions cut 2 bases from V and 7 bases from J, with 13 bases between. From germline, CDR1 is SGDLS and CDR2 YYNGEE. The CDR3 runs 14 residues. CDR3 amino acids: CASSVQGGMQPQHF. The CDR3 bases are TGTGCCAGCAGCGTCCAAGGGGGAATGCAGCCCCAGCATTTT.

The chain couples TRBV11-3 to TRBJ2-2, with TRBD2 matching 14 bases. V lost 1 base and J lost 3; bases outside the gene matches: 4. Germline CDR1 and CDR2: SGHNT and YENEEA. This CDR3 is 18 amino acids long. In nucleotides, the CDR3 is TGTGCCAGCAGCTTAGGCTGGGGACTAGCGGGGGACACCGGGGAGCTGTTTTTT. It is translated as CASSLGWGLAGDTGELFF.

V gene TRBV4-3 combines with J gene TRBJ1-1; 8 nucleotides align to TRBD1. The CDR3 loop spans 16 amino acids. Germline V gives CDR1 LGHNA, CDR2 YSLEER. V lost 6 bases, J lost 2 bases, and 11 bases stayed unmatched. DNA for the CDR3: TGCGCCAGCAGGCTTACAGGGGGACTAATAAACACTGAAGCTTTCTTT. Translating it yields CASRLTGGLINTEAFF.

J is TRBJ2-2 and V is TRBV19; D might be TRBD2 (6 bases). Trimming cost V 2 bases and J 0 bases, with 10 bases left between them. The CDR3 runs to 16 residues. Germline loops: CDR1 LNHDA, CDR2 SQIVND (reference sequence). The chain's CDR3 is CASSIKAGTNTGELFF. For the CDR3, the DNA is TGTGCCAGTAGTATAAAGGCGGGAACGAACACCGGGGAGCTGTTTTTT.

This clone was recorded a few times. The rearrangement links TRBV25-1 to TRBJ1-5, with 7 positions matching TRBD1. From germline, CDR1 is MGHDK and CDR2 SYGVNS. The CDR3 totals 13 residues. Unmatched junction bases numbered 6, after V lost 6 bases and J lost 7 bases. CDR3 loop: CASRNRGEQPQHF. The CDR3 DNA sequence: TGTGCCAGCAGAAACAGGGGTGAGCAGCCCCAGCATTTT.

The gene calls are TRBV10-3 and TRBJ2-1, with unresolved D. Germline lookup yields CDR1 ENHRY and CDR2 SYGVKD. CDR3 size: 13 residues. Trimming cost V 6 bases and J 4 bases, with 10 bases left between them. The CDR3 region is CAISPTAYNEQFF. CDR3 bases: TGTGCCATCAGCCCGACTGCTTACAATGAGCAGTTCTTC.

The gene calls are TRBV6-2 or TRBV6-3 and TRBJ1-5, with 7 bases matching TRBD1. The trim removed 6 bases at V and 4 bases at J, leaving 6 bases unmatched. The CDR3 sequence is 14 residues long. The germline CDR1 and CDR2 sequences are MNHEY and SVGEGT. CDR3 residues: CASSLTGANQPQHF. The CDR3 DNA follows: TGTGCCAGCAGCCTTACAGGGGCAAATCAGCCCCAGCATTTT.

The chain couples TRBV6-5 to TRBJ1-5; D is undetermined. This CDR3 spans 13 amino acids. In germline, CDR1 is MNHEY, CDR2 SVGAGI. Trimming cost V 5 bases and J 6 bases, with 11 bases left between them. The CDR3 DNA follows: TGTGCCAGCAGTCCTTCTAAGAGTCAGCCCCAGCATTTT. It specifies CASSPSKSQPQHF.

V and J are TRBV27 and TRBJ2-1; TRBD1 aligns across 10 bases. CDR3 length equals 16 residues. V lost 6 bases to trimming and J lost 7 bases; unmatched junction nucleotides: 12. Germline V CDR1 and CDR2: MNHEY, SMNVEV (reference sequence). CDR3: CASSSARDRGGNEQFF. The DNA for the CDR3 is TGTGCCAGCAGCTCAGCACGGGACAGGGGTGGAAATGAGCAGTTCTTC.

J is TRBJ1-5 and V is TRBV28; no reliable D call. The CDR3 is 16 amino acids. Germline V gives CDR1 MDHEN, CDR2 SYDVKM. The V gene lost 2 bases and the J gene lost 4 bases, with 15 bases spanning the gap. The chain's CDR3 is CASSLGEGLGNQPQHF. DNA of the CDR3: TGTGCCAGCAGTTTAGGTGAGGGCTTAGGGAATCAGCCCCAGCATTTT.

J is TRBJ1-2 and V is TRBV27, with a possible D match to TRBD1 (5 bases). Germline CDR1 MNHEY, CDR2 SMNVEV (reference sequence). This CDR3 contains 12 residues. Deletions cut 6 bases from V and 5 bases from J, with 10 bases between. CDR3 sequence: CASRGVGYGYTF. The CDR3 DNA follows: TGTGCCAGCAGAGGGGTAGGATATGGCTACACCTTC.

The chain combines TRBV2 with TRBJ2-3; 9 nucleotides agree with TRBD1. Trimming cost V 6 bases and J 7 bases; bases outside gene matches: 11. CDR1 and CDR2 (germline): SNHLY, FYNNEI. The CDR3 runs to 15 residues. The CDR3 is CASSLERQGENTQYF. CDR3 coding DNA: TGTGCCAGCAGCCTTGAGAGACAGGGGGAGAATACGCAGTATTTT.

The gene calls are TRBV2 and TRBJ1-2; 7 bases map to TRBD1. Trimming at V came to 3 bases and at J to 4 bases, leaving 8 bases not matched to a gene. CDR1 SNHLY and CDR2 FYNNEI come from the germline V gene. This CDR3 comprises 15 residues. The CDR3 bases are TGTGCCAGCAGTGATACGACAGGGCCAAGCTATGGCTACACCTTC. As protein: CASSDTTGPSYGYTF.

This rearrangement joins TRBV10-3 to TRBJ1-3, with TRBD1 matching 8 bases. CDR1 ENHRY and CDR2 SYGVKD come from the germline V gene. This CDR3 is 16 amino acids long. The trim removed 3 bases at V and 2 bases at J, leaving 6 bases unmatched. The CDR3 sequence is CAISEPRDRPGNTIYF. The DNA of the CDR3 is TGTGCCATCAGTGAACCCCGGGACAGGCCTGGAAACACCATATATTTT.

This clone was counted once. The gene calls are TRBV13 and TRBJ1-2; D ambiguous. V dropped 3 bases and J dropped 2 bases, with 10 bases sitting between them. Germline CDR1 PRHDT, CDR2 FYEKMQ (reference sequence). The CDR3 length is 14 residues. CDR3 sequence: CASSFTTRNYGYTF. CDR3 in DNA: TGTGCCAGCAGCTTTACGACACGGAACTATGGCTACACCTTC.

This sequence joins TRBV10-3 and TRBJ2-1, with TRBD1 matching 9 bases. Looked up from germline, CDR1 is ENHRY and CDR2 is SYGVKD. This CDR3 contains 14 residues. With V trimmed by 4 bases and J by 8 bases, 6 bases remained unmatched. CDR3 sequence: CAISAQDRGDEQFF. Here the CDR3 DNA reads TGTGCCATCAGTGCCCAGGACAGGGGCGATGAGCAGTTCTTC.

This chain links TRBV5-1 with TRBJ2-2, with a tentative D call TRBD1 (5 bases). Germline values: CDR1 SGHRS, CDR2 YFSETQ. With 4 bases removed from V and 3 bases from J, the gap between germline ends came to 10 bases. This CDR3 has 14 amino acids. This CDR3 reads CASSQPGHTGELFF. Here the CDR3 DNA reads TGCGCCAGCAGCCAGCCAGGGCACACCGGGGAGCTGTTTTTT.

The chain links TRBV4-3 to TRBJ2-1; D is perhaps TRBD1 (6 bases). The CDR3 contains 13 residues. V was shortened by 0 bases and J by 12 bases, with 12 bases between the two germline ends. The germline CDR1 and CDR2 sequences are LGHNA and YSLEER. CDR3 DNA sequence: TGCGCCAGCAGCCAAGATAGGGACATGTGGCAGTTCTTC. As protein: CASSQDRDMWQFF.

The chain has TRBV7-9 and TRBJ2-3; the D gene is possibly TRBD2 (5 bases). Germline V gene sequence: CDR1 SEHNR, CDR2 FQNEAQ (reference sequence). This CDR3 spans 16 amino acids. V was trimmed by 5 bases and J by 4 bases, leaving 19 bases between them. The CDR3 DNA reads as TGTGCCAGCAGCCCCCTGGGCGGGCTTGGGGCAGATACGCAGTATTTT. Translated, it gives CASSPLGGLGADTQYF.